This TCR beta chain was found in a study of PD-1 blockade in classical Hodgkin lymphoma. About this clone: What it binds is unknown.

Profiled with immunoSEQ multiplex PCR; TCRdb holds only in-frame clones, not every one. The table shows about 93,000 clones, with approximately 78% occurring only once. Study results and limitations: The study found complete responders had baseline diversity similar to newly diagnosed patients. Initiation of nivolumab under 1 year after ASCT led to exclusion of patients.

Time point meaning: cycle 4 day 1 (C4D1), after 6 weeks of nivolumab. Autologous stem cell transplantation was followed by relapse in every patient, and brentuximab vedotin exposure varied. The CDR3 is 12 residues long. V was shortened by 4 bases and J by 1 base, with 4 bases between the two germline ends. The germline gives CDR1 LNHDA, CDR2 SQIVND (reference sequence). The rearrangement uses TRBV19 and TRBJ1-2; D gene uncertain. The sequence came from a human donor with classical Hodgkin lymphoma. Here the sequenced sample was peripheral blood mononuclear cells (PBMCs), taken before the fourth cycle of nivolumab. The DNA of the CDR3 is TGTGCCAGTAGTACGGTTAACTATGGCTACACCTTC. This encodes CASSTVNYGYTF.